Listed here is a single T cell receptor beta chain. V was cut by 4 bases and J by 8 bases, with 11 bases left in between. Germline-derived CDR1 and CDR2 are SQVTM and ANQGSEA. The CDR3 is 11 amino acids. The data belong to a study of shared clonotypes between healthy human individuals. Terminally differentiated effector memory CD45RA+ cells were excluded by CCR7 positive selection of CD45RO-negative cells. Some clones are missing from TCRdb's copy, which holds only in-frame ones; the method was immunoSEQ multiplex PCR. The table lists roughly 2.1 million clones, 85% to 95% of them singletons. The rearrangement joins TRBV29-1 to TRBJ1-2; D not resolved. Sequencing used naive CD8+ T cells from PBMCs. This receptor was taken from a young man in good health. Some clones in this sample may be carry-over from other donors' samples. CDR3 sequence: CSVVESRGYTF. The CDR3, as DNA: TGCAGCGTTGTGGAGTCGCGGGGCTACACCTTC.